The rows below give T cell receptor beta chains drawn from one sample of a study of shared clonotypes between healthy human individuals. Assay: immunoSEQ multiplex PCR; the TCRdb copy retains only in-frame clones and omits some. The sample contains around 600,000 clones, around 96% of which appear only once. The sample consisted of naive CD8+ T cells sorted from blood. The receptors derive from a woman aged 25 to 39 in good health. Both conserved end residues are part of each CDR3. Each record gives: D gene, clone size, J gene, V gene, CDR3 DNA, CDR3 protein. D genes are given only for firm matches. Size is omitted from some rows. Given values are once, few, many or a class for expanded clones.

d_gene: -
abundance: once
j_gene: TRBJ1-5
v_gene: TRBV7-9
CDR3nt: TGTGCCAGCAGCTTGGGCTTTAGCAATCAGCCCCAGCATTTT
CDR3aa: CASSLGFSNQPQHF

d_gene: -
abundance: -
j_gene: TRBJ1-1
v_gene: TRBV28
CDR3nt: TGTGCCAGCAGTTTTCGGGGGCTGCGCGACACTGAAGCTTTCTTT
CDR3aa: CASSFRGLRDTEAFF

d_gene: TRBD2
abundance: once
j_gene: TRBJ2-7
v_gene: TRBV28
CDR3nt: TGTGCCAGCAGTTTTCTAGCGGTCTCCTACGAGCAGTACTTC
CDR3aa: CASSFLAVSYEQYF

d_gene: -
abundance: -
j_gene: TRBJ1-6
v_gene: TRBV28
CDR3nt: TGTGCCAGCACCCCGACAGTCAACTCTTCACCCCTCCACTTT
CDR3aa: CASTPTVNSSPLHF

d_gene: -
abundance: -
j_gene: TRBJ2-7
v_gene: TRBV7-2
CDR3nt: TGTGCCAGCAGCTTAAAAAACGAGCAGTACTTC
CDR3aa: CASSLKNEQYF

d_gene: -
abundance: -
j_gene: TRBJ1-3
v_gene: TRBV4-1
CDR3nt: TGCGCCAGCAGCCAAGAGGGGCAGGGTGGAAACACCATATATTTT
CDR3aa: CASSQEGQGGNTIYF

d_gene: -
abundance: -
j_gene: TRBJ2-6
v_gene: TRBV7-9
CDR3nt: TGTGCCAGCAGCTTAGGGTCGGGCTCTGGGGCCAACGTCCTGACTTTC
CDR3aa: CASSLGSGSGANVLTF

d_gene: TRBD1
abundance: -
j_gene: TRBJ1-1
v_gene: TRBV13
CDR3nt: TGTGCCAGCAGCGCAGCAGGGGGAGGCTACACTGAAGCTTTCTTT
CDR3aa: CASSAAGGGYTEAFF

d_gene: -
abundance: -
j_gene: TRBJ1-2
v_gene: TRBV7-9
CDR3nt: TGTGCCAGCAGCCAGAGAGAGAACTATGGCTACACCTTC
CDR3aa: CASSQRENYGYTF

d_gene: -
abundance: -
j_gene: TRBJ2-1
v_gene: TRBV2
CDR3nt: TGTGCCAGCAGTGAATTTCGGGTCCAGCAGTTCTTC
CDR3aa: CASSEFRVQQFF

d_gene: TRBD1
abundance: once
j_gene: TRBJ2-7
v_gene: TRBV5-1
CDR3nt: TGCGCCAGCAGCCTGGACAGGGGACTCTACGAGCAGTACTTC
CDR3aa: CASSLDRGLYEQYF

d_gene: -
abundance: -
j_gene: TRBJ1-2
v_gene: TRBV9
CDR3nt: TGTGCCAGCGGGGGGCCTACTTCTAACTATGGCTACACCTTC
CDR3aa: CASGGPTSNYGYTF

d_gene: TRBD1
abundance: once
j_gene: TRBJ1-4
v_gene: TRBV5-1
CDR3nt: TGCGCCAGCAGCGCGGGACAGAACAAACTGTTTTTT
CDR3aa: CASSAGQNKLFF

d_gene: TRBD2
abundance: -
j_gene: TRBJ2-3
v_gene: TRBV10-3
CDR3nt: TGTGCCATCAGTGATCTGTCTAGCGGATTCACAGATACGCAGTATTTT
CDR3aa: CAISDLSSGFTDTQYF

d_gene: -
abundance: -
j_gene: TRBJ1-4
v_gene: TRBV28
CDR3nt: TGTGCCAGCAGTAATAGGGGGACTAATGAAAAACTGTTTTTT
CDR3aa: CASSNRGTNEKLFF

d_gene: -
abundance: -
j_gene: TRBJ2-7
v_gene: TRBV19
CDR3nt: TGTGCCAGTAGTATGGGGGTAGGCTACGAGCAGTACTTC
CDR3aa: CASSMGVGYEQYF

d_gene: -
abundance: -
j_gene: TRBJ2-5
v_gene: TRBV27
CDR3nt: TGTGCCAGCAGTTACCAAGAGACCCAGTACTTC
CDR3aa: CASSYQETQYF

d_gene: TRBD1
abundance: -
j_gene: TRBJ1-4
v_gene: TRBV4-1
CDR3nt: TGCGCCAGCAGCCAAGAAGAGGGGGCCCCATGGGGGAAACTGTTTTTT
CDR3aa: CASSQEEGAPWGKLFF

d_gene: TRBD2
abundance: -
j_gene: TRBJ2-3
v_gene: TRBV4-2
CDR3nt: TGTGCCAGCAGCCAAGGACTAGCGGGAGGGGATGATACGCAGTATTTT
CDR3aa: CASSQGLAGGDDTQYF

d_gene: TRBD2
abundance: -
j_gene: TRBJ2-1
v_gene: TRBV7-9
CDR3nt: TGTGCCAGCAGCTTTCCCGGTAGCGGGACGTCCTACAATGAGCAGTTCTTC
CDR3aa: CASSFPGSGTSYNEQFF

d_gene: -
abundance: -
j_gene: TRBJ1-1
v_gene: TRBV19
CDR3nt: TGTGCCAGTAGTATTCGTCTTTACCGGCCGGACGCGAGAGCTTTCTTT
CDR3aa: CASSIRLYRPDARAFF

d_gene: TRBD2
abundance: -
j_gene: TRBJ2-2
v_gene: TRBV27
CDR3nt: TGTGCCAGCAGTTTGGTGGGAGGGCCGGGTACCGGGGAGCTGTTTTTT
CDR3aa: CASSLVGGPGTGELFF

d_gene: TRBD1
abundance: -
j_gene: TRBJ1-4
v_gene: TRBV28
CDR3nt: TGTGCCAGCAGTTTATTACAGGGGGGTGAAAAACTGTTTTTT
CDR3aa: CASSLLQGGEKLFF

d_gene: -
abundance: -
j_gene: TRBJ2-7
v_gene: TRBV6-1
CDR3nt: TGTGCCAGCAGCGGTATTTTCGGATCCTACGAGCAGTACTTC
CDR3aa: CASSGIFGSYEQYF

d_gene: TRBD2
abundance: few
j_gene: TRBJ2-1
v_gene: TRBV10-1
CDR3nt: TGCGCCAGCAGTAAAGCGGGAGGGCCCTCTGGGGAGCAGTTCTTC
CDR3aa: CASSKAGGPSGEQFF

d_gene: -
abundance: -
j_gene: TRBJ1-5
v_gene: TRBV27
CDR3nt: TGTGCCAGCAGTTTGGGATCCGGGGTTAATCAGCCCCAGCATTTT
CDR3aa: CASSLGSGVNQPQHF

d_gene: -
abundance: -
j_gene: TRBJ1-2
v_gene: TRBV27
CDR3nt: TGTGCCAGCAGTTTAGGCCGCGCCTATGGCTACACCTTC
CDR3aa: CASSLGRAYGYTF

d_gene: -
abundance: few
j_gene: TRBJ1-1
v_gene: TRBV10-2
CDR3nt: TGCGCCAGCAGTGAGGGCAGGGAGGCTTTCTTT
CDR3aa: CASSEGREAFF

d_gene: TRBD2
abundance: -
j_gene: TRBJ2-5
v_gene: TRBV7-6
CDR3nt: TGTGCCAGCAGCTTAGTTCGCTTTGGGGAGCGAAGGACTAGCGGGAGCAATGAGACCCAGTACTTC
CDR3aa: CASSLVRFGERRTSGSNETQYF

d_gene: -
abundance: -
j_gene: TRBJ2-7
v_gene: TRBV5-6
CDR3nt: TGTGCCAGCAGCTTGATTGGTCGGGAGAGGTACGAGCAGTACTTC
CDR3aa: CASSLIGRERYEQYF

d_gene: -
abundance: -
j_gene: TRBJ2-7
v_gene: TRBV6-5
CDR3nt: TGTGCCAGCAGTTACGGGAGCTACTCCTACGAGCAGTACTTC
CDR3aa: CASSYGSYSYEQYF

d_gene: TRBD2
abundance: -
j_gene: TRBJ2-7
v_gene: TRBV19
CDR3nt: TGTGCCAGTTCTAGCGGGAGCGGCGGCTACGAGCAGTACTTC
CDR3aa: CASSSGSGGYEQYF

d_gene: TRBD2
abundance: -
j_gene: TRBJ2-7
v_gene: TRBV29-1
CDR3nt: TGCAGCGTTCTAAGCGGGAGAGCGTACGAGCAGTACTTC
CDR3aa: CSVLSGRAYEQYF

d_gene: -
abundance: -
j_gene: TRBJ2-3
v_gene: TRBV28
CDR3nt: TGTGCCAGCAGCACAGGGTTCGGGGATACGCAGTATTTT
CDR3aa: CASSTGFGDTQYF

d_gene: TRBD2
abundance: -
j_gene: TRBJ2-1
v_gene: TRBV19
CDR3nt: TGTGCCAGTAGTGAAGGACCGCGAGCTAGCGGGAGGGCCGGGTACAATGAGCAGTTCTTC
CDR3aa: CASSEGPRASGRAGYNEQFF

d_gene: -
abundance: -
j_gene: TRBJ2-7
v_gene: TRBV6-1
CDR3nt: TGTGCCAGCAGTGAACTGGCGGGGGCGCAACTCCACGAGCAGTACTTC
CDR3aa: CASSELAGAQLHEQYF

d_gene: -
abundance: -
j_gene: TRBJ1-5
v_gene: TRBV6-4
CDR3nt: TGTGCCAGCAGTGATAGTCGAAGACCAGCATTT
CDR3aa: CASSDSRRPAF

d_gene: -
abundance: -
j_gene: TRBJ2-7
v_gene: TRBV28
CDR3nt: TGTGCCAGGACAGTTGAGCAGTACTTC
CDR3aa: CARTVEQYF

d_gene: TRBD2
abundance: -
j_gene: TRBJ2-1
v_gene: TRBV14
CDR3nt: TGTGCCAGCAGCCAGGGACTAGCGCCCAATGAGCAGTTCTTC
CDR3aa: CASSQGLAPNEQFF

d_gene: TRBD2
abundance: -
j_gene: TRBJ2-7
v_gene: TRBV27
CDR3nt: TGTGCCAGCAGTTTATCTTCCAGCGGGAGATACGAGCAGTACTTC
CDR3aa: CASSLSSSGRYEQYF

d_gene: TRBD2
abundance: -
j_gene: TRBJ2-1
v_gene: TRBV7-8
CDR3nt: TGTGCCAGCAGAAGGCCGGGACTATACAATGAGCAGTTCTTC
CDR3aa: CASRRPGLYNEQFF

d_gene: TRBD1
abundance: once
j_gene: TRBJ2-5
v_gene: TRBV27
CDR3nt: TGTGCCAGCAGTTTACTTGTGACAGGGGAGAAGGGGACCCAGTACTTC
CDR3aa: CASSLLVTGEKGTQYF

d_gene: -
abundance: -
j_gene: TRBJ1-5
v_gene: TRBV19
CDR3nt: TGTGCCAGTAGAGGGCTCGGCAATCAGCCCCAGCATTTT
CDR3aa: CASRGLGNQPQHF

d_gene: -
abundance: -
j_gene: TRBJ2-7
v_gene: TRBV5-1
CDR3nt: TGCGCCAGCAGCTTACCCAGCCTCGAGCAGTACTTC
CDR3aa: CASSLPSLEQYF

d_gene: TRBD1
abundance: -
j_gene: TRBJ2-7
v_gene: TRBV27
CDR3nt: TGTGCCAGCAGTGAGGGGACAGGGGGCTACGAGCAGTACTTC
CDR3aa: CASSEGTGGYEQYF

d_gene: -
abundance: -
j_gene: TRBJ2-1
v_gene: TRBV6-1
CDR3nt: TGTGCCACGGACCTTCTCGGTGAGCAGTTCTTC
CDR3aa: CATDLLGEQFF

d_gene: -
abundance: -
j_gene: TRBJ2-5
v_gene: TRBV7-9
CDR3nt: TGTGCCAGCAGCGTCACGTCGGGACAAGAGACCCAGTACTTC
CDR3aa: CASSVTSGQETQYF

d_gene: -
abundance: -
j_gene: TRBJ2-5
v_gene: TRBV11-3
CDR3nt: TGTGCCAGCAGCTTGGGGGAGGAGACCCAGTACTTC
CDR3aa: CASSLGEETQYF

d_gene: -
abundance: -
j_gene: TRBJ1-1
v_gene: TRBV7-8
CDR3nt: TGTGCCAGCAGCCAAAGCCTCGGACAGCCCATGAACACTGAAGCTTTCTTT
CDR3aa: CASSQSLGQPMNTEAFF

d_gene: TRBD2
abundance: -
j_gene: TRBJ2-3
v_gene: TRBV25-1
CDR3nt: TGTGCCAGCAGTTGGGTAGCGGGAGTCTCAGATACGCAGTATTTT
CDR3aa: CASSWVAGVSDTQYF

d_gene: -
abundance: -
j_gene: TRBJ2-2
v_gene: TRBV27
CDR3nt: TGTGCCAGCAGCTATACAGGGACCGGGGAGCTGTTTTTT
CDR3aa: CASSYTGTGELFF

d_gene: -
abundance: -
j_gene: TRBJ2-1
v_gene: TRBV29-1
CDR3nt: TGCAGCGTTGACCTCGGCGCCTACAATGAGCAGTTCTTC
CDR3aa: CSVDLGAYNEQFF

d_gene: TRBD1
abundance: -
j_gene: TRBJ1-2
v_gene: TRBV5-6
CDR3nt: TGTGCCTCGAGGTATCAGGGGGGATGGTATGGCTACACCTTC
CDR3aa: CASRYQGGWYGYTF

d_gene: TRBD1
abundance: once
j_gene: TRBJ2-5
v_gene: TRBV5-4
CDR3nt: TGTGCCAGCAGCTTGGTGGGACAGGGGGGGGAGACCCAGTACTTC
CDR3aa: CASSLVGQGGETQYF

d_gene: TRBD1
abundance: -
j_gene: TRBJ1-5
v_gene: TRBV19
CDR3nt: TGTGCCAGTAGTAGCGGTGGGGGGACAGGGATTTTTAATCAGCCCCAGCATTTT
CDR3aa: CASSSGGGTGIFNQPQHF